This TCR beta chain comes out of a study of blood T cell repertoires in COVID-19. This clone was seen a handful of times. Data came from immunoSEQ multiplex PCR; TCRdb stores just in-frame clones and leaves some out. The table lists around 150,000 clones, 75% to 90% of them singletons. Per the germline V gene, CDR1 is LGHDT and CDR2 is YNNKEL (reference sequence). J gave up 6 bases and V 5 bases, and 6 bases lay outside the gene matches. The CDR3 runs to 16 residues. The receptor was isolated from a human donor with acute or convalescent COVID-19. The donor label of this sample is uncertain. This chain links TRBV3-1 (or the pseudogene TRBV3-2) with TRBJ2-2; 13 nucleotides match TRBD2. Material: peripheral blood. The CDR3 DNA reads as TGTGCCAGCAGCAACCGGGGACTAGCGGGGCCCGGGGAGCTGTTTTTT. This encodes CASSNRGLAGPGELFF.